A selection of T cell receptor beta chains follows, all from one sample in a study of cytomegalovirus exposure and HLA in healthy donors. Profiled with immunoSEQ multiplex PCR; TCRdb holds only in-frame clones, not every one. The table includes roughly 93,000 clones, approximately 74% detected once. Sequenced input: PBMCs. The source is a male donor in good health and CMV-seronegative. Both conserved end residues are part of each CDR3. A D gene is named only where the DNA matches it firmly. The listing skips clone size in some rows; elsewhere it reads once, few, many or a size class.

D,size,J,V,DNA,CDR3
.,.,TRBJ1-2,TRBV7-6,TGTGCCAGCAGCCCCAAAACTGCCTATGGCTACACCTTC,CASSPKTAYGYTF
TRBD1,.,TRBJ1-1,TRBV28,TGTGCCAGCAGTTTATGGTACAGGGGCACTGAAGCTTTCTTT,CASSLWYRGTEAFF
.,once,TRBJ2-1,TRBV28,TGTGCCAGCAGTTCCACAGGGGGGGGGTCATACAATGAGCAGTTCTTC,CASSSTGGGSYNEQFF
.,.,TRBJ2-4,TRBV5-6,TGTGCCAGCAGCTTGGTCCAGGGACACAACATTCAGTACTTC,CASSLVQGHNIQYF
.,.,TRBJ2-1,TRBV9,TGTGCCAGCAGCCCGGAGGGTGTAGTTAAGGAGAGCGATGAGCAGTTCTTC,CASSPEGVVKESDEQFF
.,.,TRBJ2-3,TRBV27,TGTGCCAGCAAAACTAGCACAGATACGCAGTATTTT,CASKTSTDTQYF
.,.,TRBJ1-6,TRBV6-6,TGTGCCAGCAGTTATGGGGAGCGGTCACCCCTCCACTTT,CASSYGERSPLHF
.,.,TRBJ2-5,TRBV30,TGTGCCTGGAGGCAGGAGACCCAGTACTTC,CAWRQETQYF
.,.,TRBJ1-1,TRBV27,TGTGCCAGCGGGTACCAGGGGCTCGTCTCTGCTGAAGCTTTCTTT,CASGYQGLVSAEAFF
TRBD2,.,TRBJ2-5,TRBV9,TGTGCCAGCAGCGCCTCGGGACTAAAAGAGACCCAGTACTTC,CASSASGLKETQYF
.,.,TRBJ1-1,TRBV30,TGTGCCTGGAGTGCAGGGAGGATCGGGGACACTGAAGCTTTCTTT,CAWSAGRIGDTEAFF
TRBD2,.,TRBJ2-2,TRBV2,TGTGCCAGAGGACTAGCGGACGGGGAGCTGTTTTTT,CARGLADGELFF
.,.,TRBJ2-1,TRBV7-8,TGTGCCAGCAGCTTAGTTAGTTACGGTCGTGAGCAGTTCTTC,CASSLVSYGREQFF
TRBD1,.,TRBJ1-4,TRBV29-1,TGCAGCGTCGACACAGGGGGAGTTAATGAAAAACTGTTTTTT,CSVDTGGVNEKLFF
.,.,TRBJ1-1,TRBV11-3,TGTGCCAGCAGCTTAGTTCAGCGGGAGAACACTGAAGCTTTCTTT,CASSLVQRENTEAFF
.,.,TRBJ2-2,TRBV6-4,TGTGCCAGCAGCCCGATGAGCTCCGGGGAGCTGTTTTTT,CASSPMSSGELFF
.,.,TRBJ2-7,TRBV9,TGTGCCAGCAGCTTTCAGGTGAACTCCTACGAGCAGTACTTC,CASSFQVNSYEQYF
.,.,TRBJ2-1,TRBV7-6,TGTGCCAGCAGCTTAGTTTTGACAGCTTACAATGAGCAGTTCTTC,CASSLVLTAYNEQFF
TRBD1,once,TRBJ1-2,TRBV11-2,TGTGCCAGCAGCTTAAACAGGGGGACCTATGGCTACACCTTC,CASSLNRGTYGYTF
TRBD2,few,TRBJ2-7,TRBV7-3,TGTGCCAGCCTTTCCCCGGGACTAGCGGGAGTCGAGCAGTACTTC,CASLSPGLAGVEQYF
TRBD2,once,TRBJ2-7,TRBV11-3,TGTGCCAGCAGCTTAGGAGCGGGATACGAGCAGTACTTC,CASSLGAGYEQYF
TRBD1,.,TRBJ2-7,TRBV29-1,TGCAGCGGGGGACAGGGGTCCGAGCAGTACTTC,CSGGQGSEQYF
.,.,TRBJ2-1,TRBV15,TGTGCCACCAGCAGAGATCATGGGGGCGGGTTCGCAAATGAGCAGTTCTTC,CATSRDHGGGFANEQFF
TRBD1,.,TRBJ1-6,TRBV30,TGTGCCTGGAGTGTGGGACAGGCCTCCCCTGGGCCCCTCCACTTT,CAWSVGQASPGPLHF
.,.,TRBJ1-3,TRBV7-9,TGTGCCAGCAGCTTAAGGCGGAGCCCTGGAAACACCATATATTTT,CASSLRRSPGNTIYF
.,.,TRBJ2-1,TRBV6-1,TGTGCCAGCACTGGCGGGACCTACAATGAGCAGTTCTTC,CASTGGTYNEQFF
TRBD1,.,TRBJ1-2,TRBV28,TGTGCCAGCAGTCTGGGGACAGGCGGCGGCTACACCTTC,CASSLGTGGGYTF
TRBD2,.,TRBJ2-1,TRBV29-1,TGCAGCGTGGGGGGGTCTTTGCTTGCTGGTTTCAATGAGCAGTTCTTC,CSVGGSLLAGFNEQFF
TRBD1,once,TRBJ2-1,TRBV2,TGTGCCAGCAGTGGGGACAGTTCTAGGTCCTACAATGAGCAGTTCTTC,CASSGDSSRSYNEQFF
.,.,TRBJ2-7,TRBV15,TGTGCCACCAGCAGTGAGGCTTACGAGCAGTACTTC,CATSSEAYEQYF
TRBD1,.,TRBJ2-5,TRBV5-1,TGCGCCAGCAGCTTCGCGACAGGGGGGGCGACCCAGTACTTC,CASSFATGGATQYF
TRBD2,.,TRBJ2-4,TRBV9,TGTGCCAGCAGCGCTGGACTAGCGGGAAAGATTCAAAACATTCAGTACTTC,CASSAGLAGKIQNIQYF
.,.,TRBJ1-2,TRBV19,TGTGCCAGTAGTATAGGCAGGCAGCTTGGCTACACCTTC,CASSIGRQLGYTF
TRBD2,once,TRBJ2-2,TRBV2,TGTGCCAGCAGGGGACTAGCGGGACCCGGGGAGCTGTTTTTT,CASRGLAGPGELFF
.,.,TRBJ1-2,TRBV20-1,TGCAGTGCTAGAGATCTAACCGGCTACACCTTC,CSARDLTGYTF
.,.,TRBJ1-4,TRBV5-4,TGTGCCAGCAGCCCCGGGTTTAGCGGGCCTGAAAAACTGTTTTTT,CASSPGFSGPEKLFF
TRBD1,.,TRBJ1-1,TRBV30,TGTGCCTGTCAGGGGGGCAACACTGAAGCTTTCTTT,CACQGGNTEAFF
TRBD2,.,TRBJ2-7,TRBV18,TGTGCCAGCTCACGGGGGACTAGCCCGCGTAAAGGTCTCGAGCAGTACTTC,CASSRGTSPRKGLEQYF
TRBD1,.,TRBJ1-1,TRBV5-4,TGTGCCAGCAGCCCGGACAGGAGGACTGAAGCTTTCTTT,CASSPDRRTEAFF
TRBD1,few,TRBJ2-6,TRBV14,TGTGCCAGCAGCGCGACCTCGGGACAGGGGTTGTCTGGGGCCAACGTCCTGACTTTC,CASSATSGQGLSGANVLTF
.,.,TRBJ1-1,TRBV9,TGTGCCAGCAGCTCTATTACAGGTAGGGCAGGGAAAGCTTTCTTT,CASSSITGRAGKAFF
.,.,TRBJ2-3,TRBV30,TGTGCCTGGAGTCAGAGGGCCGGCACAGATACGCAGTATTTT,CAWSQRAGTDTQYF
TRBD2,.,TRBJ2-7,TRBV7-6,TGTGCCAGCAGCTTATCCAGCGGGGCCCCCACCTACGAGCAGTACTTC,CASSLSSGAPTYEQYF
.,.,TRBJ2-7,TRBV30,TGTGCCTGGAGTGTACTAGCAATCTACGAGCAGTACTTC,CAWSVLAIYEQYF
.,few,TRBJ1-1,TRBV7-8,TGTGCCAGCAGCCCATTCCCCACTGAAGCTTTCTTT,CASSPFPTEAFF
TRBD1,.,TRBJ2-2,TRBV2,TGTGCCAGCAGTAGGGACAGGGCAAACACCGGGGAGCTGTTTTTT,CASSRDRANTGELFF
.,.,TRBJ2-7,TRBV30,TGTGCCTGGAGTGGTGGGGGCGCGGGTGGGGAGCAGTACTTC,CAWSGGGAGGEQYF
TRBD1,.,TRBJ1-2,TRBV7-9,TGTGCCAGCAGCCCGGGACAGGGGGCGAGGTATGGCTACACCTTC,CASSPGQGARYGYTF
TRBD1,.,TRBJ2-1,TRBV10-3,TGTGCCATCATTACCTGGGACAGATACAATGAGCAGTTCTTC,CAIITWDRYNEQFF
TRBD1,many,TRBJ1-5,TRBV28,TGTGCCAGCAGGACAGGGAGTCAGCCCCAGCATTTT,CASRTGSQPQHF
.,.,TRBJ2-7,TRBV4-1,TGCGCCAGCAGCCAAGGTAGCGGTTGGAGCTCCTACGAGCAGTACTTC,CASSQGSGWSSYEQYF
TRBD2,.,TRBJ2-1,TRBV27,TGTGCCAGCAGTTTGCGCCTACTAGCGGGATACAATGAGCAGTTCTTC,CASSLRLLAGYNEQFF
.,few,TRBJ1-1,TRBV5-1,TGCGCCAGCAGCTTCTCAGGGGACACTGAAGCTTTCTTT,CASSFSGDTEAFF
.,.,TRBJ2-1,TRBV29-1,TGCAGCGTTGGTCGAGGACACCCGATCAATGAGCAGTTCTTC,CSVGRGHPINEQFF